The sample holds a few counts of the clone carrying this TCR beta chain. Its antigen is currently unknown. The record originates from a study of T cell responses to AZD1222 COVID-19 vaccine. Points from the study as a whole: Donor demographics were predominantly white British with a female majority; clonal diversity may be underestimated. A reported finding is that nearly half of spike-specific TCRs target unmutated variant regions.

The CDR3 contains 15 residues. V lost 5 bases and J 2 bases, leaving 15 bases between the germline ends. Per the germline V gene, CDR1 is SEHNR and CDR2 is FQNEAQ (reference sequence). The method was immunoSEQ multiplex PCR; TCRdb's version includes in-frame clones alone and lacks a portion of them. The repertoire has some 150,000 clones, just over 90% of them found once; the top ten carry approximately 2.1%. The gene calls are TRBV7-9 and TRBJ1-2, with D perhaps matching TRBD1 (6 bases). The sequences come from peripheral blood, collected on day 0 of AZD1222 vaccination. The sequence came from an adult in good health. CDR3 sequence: CASSTRQEWNYGYTF. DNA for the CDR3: TGTGCCAGCAGCACCCGACAGGAATGGAACTATGGCTACACCTTC.